The 18 T cell receptor beta chains listed next were all sequenced from one sample in a study of read filtering for tumor transcriptome and immune sequencing. The library was built from 400 ng RNA with molecular barcoded adaptors for alpha/delta and beta/gamma chains. TCRdb passed the reads through MiXCR, listing each CDR3 protein once. The table shows 60,000 or so distinct CDR3 sequences, with approximately 18% occurring only once. Input material: a population of CD138-negative cells sorted from bone marrow. These receptor sequences come from a donor at least 40 years old with multiple myeloma.

CDR3 nucleotides: TGCAGTGCTACCCATCCCGGGACTAGCGATGGAAGCACAGATACGCAGTATTTT. It is translated as CSATHPGTSDGSTDTQYF. The rearrangement links TRBV20-1 to TRBJ2-3; TRBD2 aligns across 10 bases. CDR3 length equals 18 residues. In germline, CDR1 is DFQATT, CDR2 SNEGSKA (reference sequence). V gave up 4 bases and J gave up 0 bases; unmatched junction bases: 13.

Points on this clonotype: This may stem from a read error, because a much larger clone lies one nucleotide away. A read error is likely, as this CDR3 ends without the conserved phenylalanine or tryptophan. The chain has TRBV6-6 and TRBJ1-5; D might be TRBD1 (6 bases). This CDR3 region has 17 residues. The V gene lost 2 bases and the J gene lost 3 bases, with 17 bases spanning the gap. CDR1 is MNHNY, CDR2 SVGAGI, per germline (reference sequence). The CDR3 loop is CASSYGTGISNNQPQHL. CDR3 nucleotide sequence: TGTGCCAGCAGTTACGGTACAGGGATTTCTAACAATCAGCCCCAGCATCTT.

About this clonotype: A clone one base away is much larger, so this may be a read error. CDR3 DNA: TGTGCCAGCAGCTTCCCCAGGCCTCCTGGCTACACCTTC. Its protein product is CASSFPRPPGYTF. The chain joins TRBV7-8 to TRBJ1-2; D unclear. V lost 3 bases and J 7 bases, leaving 12 bases between the germline ends. The CDR3 has 13 residues. Germline CDR1 and CDR2: SGHVS and FQNEAQ. The full variable domain, in which reference TRBV7-8 and TRBJ1-2 provide the parts outside the CDR3, is GAGVSQSPRYKVAKRGQDVALRCDPISGHVSLFWYQQALGQGPEFLTYFQNEAQLDKSGLPSDRFFAERPEGSVSTLKIQRTQQEDSAVYLCASSFPRPPGYTFGSGTRLTVV.

About this clonotype: This could be a read error, since a much larger clone is one nucleotide away. This chain uses TRBV6-2 or TRBV6-3 with TRBJ2-1; D gene uncertain. CDR3 length equals 11 residues. The germline CDR1 and CDR2 sequences are MNHEY and SVGEGT. CDR3 nucleotides: TGTGCCAGCAGTGACCGGAATGAGCGGTTCTTC. The encoded protein is CASSDRNERFF.

With respect to this clonotype: A much larger clonotype is one base distant, so this may be a read error. The J gene is TRBJ2-1, the V gene TRBV20-1, with D unclear. This CDR3 comprises 15 residues. CDR1 and CDR2 (germline): DFQATT, SNEGSKA (reference sequence). Trimming removed 3 bases from V and 12 bases from J, with 24 bases in between. CDR3 nucleotide sequence: TGCAGTGCTAGTGATTGGTTAGACCCCCTATTAGGGCAGTTCTTC. This gives the protein CSASDWLDPLLGQFF.

This clonotype was counted only a few times. The rearrangement links TRBV28 to TRBJ2-7; D is possibly TRBD2 (5 bases). V lost 6 bases and J 4 bases, leaving 16 bases between the germline ends. The CDR3 spans 14 residues. Germline V gives CDR1 MDHEN, CDR2 SYDVKM. CDR3 DNA: TGTGCCAGCAGCAGGACTTTTATAAATTACGAGCAGTACTTC. It is translated as CASSRTFINYEQYF. The full variable domain, its missing parts supplied by reference TRBV28 and TRBJ2-7, is DVKVTQSSRYLVKRTGEKVFLECVQDMDHENMFWYRQDPGLGLRLIYFSYDVKMKEKGDIPEGYSVSREKKERFSLILESASTNQTSMYLCASSRTFINYEQYFGPGTRLTVT.

At least ten counts were recorded for this clonotype. The rearrangement links TRBV4-1 to TRBJ2-7; possibly TRBD2 for D (5 bases). Deletions cut 2 bases from V and 6 bases from J, with 17 bases between. This CDR3 is built from 15 residues. In germline, CDR1 is MGHRA, CDR2 YSYEKL. In DNA, the CDR3 is TGCGCCAGCAGCCAACTAGCCAGATTCTATTCCGAGCAGTACTTC. This encodes CASSQLARFYSEQYF.

This sequence joins TRBV25-1 and TRBJ1-1; D perhaps matches TRBD1 (6 bases). This CDR3 region has 11 residues. CDR1 MGHDK and CDR2 SYGVNS come from the germline V gene. V was trimmed by 6 bases and J by 8 bases, leaving 10 bases between them. The CDR3 sequence: CASRGGTEAFF. The DNA for the CDR3 is TGTGCCAGCAGAGGGGGGACAGAAGCTTTCTTT. Drawing the rest from reference TRBV25-1 and TRBJ1-1, the complete variable domain is EADIYQTPRYLVIGTGKKITLECSQTMGHDKMYWYQQDPGMELHLIHYSYGVNSTEKGDLSSESTVSRIRTEHFPLTLESARPSHTSQYLCASRGGTEAFFGQGTRLTVV.

At least ten counts were recorded for this clonotype. The genes are TRBV6-2 or TRBV6-3 and TRBJ1-5; D ambiguous. CDR3 length equals 16 residues. Germline CDR1 is MNHEY and CDR2 is SVGEGT. The V gene lost 0 bases and the J gene lost 5 bases, with 14 bases spanning the gap. CDR3 nucleotides: TGTGCCAGCAGTTACTCTGACGGAGGATTATATCAGCCCCAGCATTTT. Translation: CASSYSDGGLYQPQHF.

This clonotype showed up many times. The chain employs TRBV21-1 and TRBJ2-5; the D call in the table, TRBD1, was not verified against the DNA. TRBV21-1 counts as a pseudogene. The CDR3 has 17 amino acids. Here the CDR3 reads CASSNCLWTRPEETQYF. The CDR3 DNA reads as TGTGCCAGCAGCAATTGCCTGTGGACTCGGCCTGAAGAGACCCAGTACTTC.

This clonotype was counted at least ten times. The rearrangement uses TRBV20-1 and TRBJ2-2, with 10 bases lining up with TRBD2. The CDR3 contains 14 residues. Trimming cost V 6 bases and J 3 bases; bases outside gene matches: 4. Per germline, CDR1 DFQATT and CDR2 SNEGSKA (reference sequence). The CDR3 bases are TGCAGTGCCAAGCGGGGGGGGGACACCGGGGAGCTGTTTTTT. Translating it yields CSAKRGGDTGELFF.

This sequence joins TRBV6-5 and TRBJ1-5; D gene uncertain. The CDR3 extends over 16 amino acids. The germline gives CDR1 MNHEY, CDR2 SVGAGI. V dropped 5 bases and J dropped 3 bases, with 17 bases sitting between them. DNA of the CDR3: TGTGCCAGCAGTCCCTCGCAGGTCTATAACAATCAGCCCCAGCATTTT. Amino acids: CASSPSQVYNNQPQHF.

With regard to this clonotype: This may be a read error: a much more frequent sequence differs by one nucleotide. The chain is built from TRBV20-1 and TRBJ2-7; 10 positions agree with TRBD1. This CDR3 is built from 16 residues. V gave up 0 bases and J gave up 0 bases; unmatched junction bases: 5. Germline values: CDR1 DFQATT, CDR2 SNEGSKA (reference sequence). In DNA form, the CDR3 reads TGCAGTGCTAGAGATTTCCGGGACAGGGGCTCCTACGAGCAGTACTTC. Translation: CSARDFRDRGSYEQYF.

With respect to this clonotype: With a far larger clone one base away, a read error is the likely cause. The missing conserved phenylalanine or tryptophan at the end of this CDR3 makes a read error likely. The chain has TRBV7-2 and TRBJ1-2; possible D gene TRBD1, 6 bases. V shed 5 bases and J shed 4 bases, with 17 bases lying between them. CDR1 is SGHTA, CDR2 FQGNSA, per germline. The CDR3 is 15 amino acids. The CDR3 DNA sequence: TGTGCCAGCAGCCCCACGGACAGTGGAGCCTATGGCTACACCCTC. Translating it yields CASSPTDSGAYGYTL.

CDR3 in amino acids: CSATKDSSGNTIYF. CDR3 DNA sequence: TGCAGTGCTACCAAGGATTCCTCTGGAAACACCATATATTTT. The rearrangement joins TRBV20-1 to TRBJ1-3; no firm D call. Trimming took off 4 bases at V and 0 bases at J, with 10 bases between the two ends. Germline V gene lookup returns CDR1 DFQATT and CDR2 SNEGSKA (reference sequence). The CDR3 contains 14 residues.

This clonotype was counted ten times or more. J is TRBJ2-4 and V is TRBV29-1; no clear D. Trimming removed 2 bases at V and 8 bases at J, with 4 bases between. There are 10 residues in the CDR3. Germline V CDR1 and CDR2: SQVTM, ANQGSEA. The CDR3 DNA follows: TGCAGCGTTGAAAAAGACATTCAGTACTTC. This codes for CSVEKDIQYF.

V is TRBV6-5 and J is TRBJ1-2; D might be TRBD1 (5 bases). CDR3 length: 15 residues. Germline lookup yields CDR1 MNHEY and CDR2 SVGAGI. Between the trimmed V and J ends, which lost 2 bases and 6 bases, there was a span of 16 bases. CDR3 loop: CASSYARRGLDGYTF. The CDR3 DNA sequence: TGTGCCAGCAGTTACGCGCGGCGGGGGTTGGATGGCTACACCTTC.

This chain uses TRBV5-4 with TRBJ2-1; 13 nucleotides align to TRBD2. CDR1 is SGHNT and CDR2 is YYREEE in the germline V gene (reference sequence). The CDR3 runs to 16 residues. The junction had 5 bases not matched to a gene; V was cut back by 3 bases and J by 5 bases. As DNA, the CDR3 is TGTGCCAGCAGCTCGGGGGGACTAGCGGGAAACAATGAGCAGTTCTTC. This gives the protein CASSSGGLAGNNEQFF.